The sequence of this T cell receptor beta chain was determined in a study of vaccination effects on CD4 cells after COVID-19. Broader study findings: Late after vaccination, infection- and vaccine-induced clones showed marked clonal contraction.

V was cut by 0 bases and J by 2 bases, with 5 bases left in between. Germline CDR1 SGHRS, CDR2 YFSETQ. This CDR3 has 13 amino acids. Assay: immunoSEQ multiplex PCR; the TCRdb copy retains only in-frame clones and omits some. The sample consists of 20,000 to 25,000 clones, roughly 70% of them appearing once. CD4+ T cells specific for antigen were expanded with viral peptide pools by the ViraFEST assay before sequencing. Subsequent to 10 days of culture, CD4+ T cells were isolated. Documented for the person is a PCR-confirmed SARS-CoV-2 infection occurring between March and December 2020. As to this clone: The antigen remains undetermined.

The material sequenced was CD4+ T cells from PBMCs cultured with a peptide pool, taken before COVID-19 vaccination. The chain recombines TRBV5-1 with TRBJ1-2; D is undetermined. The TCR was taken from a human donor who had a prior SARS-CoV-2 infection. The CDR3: CASSLDSNYGYTF. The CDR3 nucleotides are TGCGCCAGCAGCTTGGACAGCAACTATGGCTACACCTTC.